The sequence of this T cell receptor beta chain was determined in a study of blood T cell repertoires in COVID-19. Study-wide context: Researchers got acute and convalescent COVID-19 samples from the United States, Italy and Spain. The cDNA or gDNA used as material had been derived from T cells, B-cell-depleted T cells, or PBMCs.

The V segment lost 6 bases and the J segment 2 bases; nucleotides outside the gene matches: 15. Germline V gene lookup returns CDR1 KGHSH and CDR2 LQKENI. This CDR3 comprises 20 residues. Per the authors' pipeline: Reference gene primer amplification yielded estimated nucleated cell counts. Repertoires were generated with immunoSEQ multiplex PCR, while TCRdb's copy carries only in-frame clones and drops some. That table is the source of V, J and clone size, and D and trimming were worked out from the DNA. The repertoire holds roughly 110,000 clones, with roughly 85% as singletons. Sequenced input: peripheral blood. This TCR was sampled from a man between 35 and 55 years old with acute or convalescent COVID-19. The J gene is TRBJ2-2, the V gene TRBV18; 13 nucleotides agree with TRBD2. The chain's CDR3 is CASSRGLAGVGKPNTGELFF. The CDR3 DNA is TGTGCCAGCTCCCGCGGACTAGCGGGAGTTGGGAAGCCAAACACCGGGGAGCTGTTTTTT.